This T cell receptor beta chain was obtained from a study of blood T cells in healthy people across ages. This CDR3 comprises 14 residues. The trim removed 7 bases at V and 3 bases at J, leaving 6 bases unmatched. Per germline, CDR1 MNHNS and CDR2 SASEGT. Primers used in a second PCR of about 6 to 11 cycles were a sample-barcoded 5' primer and a J-beta primer mix. Each of the samples gave a minimum of 2.5 million paired-end reads that contained CDR3. TCRdb itself ran the 5' RACE reads through MiXCR, one entry per CDR3 protein. The sample consists of around 800,000 distinct CDR3 sequences, more than 25% of them appearing once. These sequences were also reported in another study, on T cells of mothers and their children.

The chain uses TRBV6-1 and TRBJ2-7, with 10 bases that match TRBD1. This TCR came from a boy under 18 in good health. Specimen: blood. CDR3 loop: CASTAGTGDYEQYF. The CDR3 bases are TGTGCCAGCACAGCCGGGACAGGGGACTACGAGCAGTACTTC.